The source of this T cell receptor (beta chain) is a study of patients and donors after allogeneic stem cell transplantation (dated by TCRdb to about 2020). The protocol used for the library was RT-PCR. The reads were generated on a NextSeq 550. TCRdb redid the processing of the public reads, applying fastp at Q25 and MiXCR, and retained in-frame beta chains. A single entry per CDR3 protein holds the most common genes and DNA from its merged rows. Recorded for this sample are approximately 160,000 distinct CDR3 sequences; approximately 31% of them occurred a single time. The ten largest clones capture around 3% of the sample. This clonotype occurred a few times. Its antigen is currently not known. Qualities for individual bases were not recorded, and no much larger clone is one base off. The germline V gene supplies CDR1 MNHEY and CDR2 SVGAGI. From V the trimming removes 6 bases and from J it removes 2 bases, while the gene matches leave 4 bases of the junction unaccounted for. Counted from cysteine to phenylalanine, this CDR3 has 13 amino acids. The only DNA kept is the CDR3, 39 bases in frame from the first base.

This TCR was sampled from a human donor who was either an allogeneic HSCT recipient or a stem cell or donor lymphocyte infusion donor (not recorded which). It is not recorded whose cells these are; they may come from a transplant donor. The rearrangement joined TRBV6-5 to TRBJ2-7, and TRBD2 aligns with 7 junction nucleotides. Sample: blood, either unsorted or a sorted T cell fraction (not recorded which). The sequence in DNA is TGTGCCAGCAGGCTCCTAGCGGCCTACGAGCAGTACTTC. This sequence encodes CASRLLAAYEQYF.